This T cell receptor beta chain appears in the sequencing data of a study of blood T cells in healthy people across ages (dated by TCRdb to between 2014 and 2016). Looking at the study overall: In model experiments, template switching captured about one uniquely barcoded TCR beta cDNA molecule for every two T cells. Donors were grouped into four age groups: young (average about 15 years), middle-aged (39), aged (about 60) and long-lived (approximately 82). The study measured age-related changes in TCR beta repertoire diversity using deep sequencing normalized with unique cDNA molecular identifiers. To avoid experimental bias, donors of different ages were distributed randomly across sequencing lanes. The study analyzed two additional independent replicas of 1 million unique cDNA reads from the same blood draw for two donors, one aged 18 to 29 and one aged 80 or older.

Libraries came from 5' RACE. The second PCR ran for roughly 6 to 11 cycles and used a J-beta primer mix along with a sample-barcoded 5' primer. Each TCR beta cDNA molecule received a unique molecular identifier from a template-switch 5' adaptor carrying 12 random nucleotides. Each sample yielded at least 3 million CDR3-containing paired-end reads. First-strand cDNA was synthesized from all RNA with the Mint cDNA synthesis kit, primed by a TRBC-specific oligonucleotide. Following uracil-DNA glycosylase treatment, all cDNA underwent a first 18-cycle PCR with the universal primers M1SS and BC2_uni_R. Per the source publication's procedure: For normalization, 1 million high-quality reads were randomly selected from each sample, with every read carrying a distinct molecular identifier. Reads with shared molecular identifiers were discarded instead of being binned into consensus sequences. MiTCR, set to a Q25 quality threshold and the strictest error-elimination algorithm, was used for CDR3 identification, clonotype clustering and error correction. A nonparametric unseen species model with Euler transformation was used to estimate a lower bound on total TCR beta diversity. The public reads were run again by TCRdb, first through fastp at Q25 and then through MiXCR, and only productive beta chains were kept. Every entry covers one CDR3 protein and lists the most common genes and DNA from its rows. The V and J calls and clone size are TCRdb's, not the authors'. The sample yields 1,800,000 or so distinct CDR3 sequences; more than 35% were counted once. The ten largest account for more than 20% of the sample.

Donors were roughly 40 systemically healthy Caucasian individuals from Russia aged roughly 6 to 90 years. Approximately 9.3 milliliters of peripheral blood were drawn from each donor into EDTA-treated Vacutainer tubes. Ficoll-Paque density-gradient centrifugation was used to isolate PBMCs, with at least 6 million obtained per sample. Trizol reagent was used to extract total RNA from PBMCs, with at least 5 micrograms per sample. Naive CD45RAhigh/CD27high T cell percentages were measured by flow cytometry on a PBMC aliquot from every donor. With regard to this clonotype: What antigen it recognizes has not been identified. Compared with germline, one end of the junction differs, possibly owing to a read error.

Overall study results and their limits: The long-lived group showed more naive CD4+ T cells, fewer expanded clones and increased TCR diversity than the aged group, suggesting age selection. As age increased, observed TCR beta diversity per million T cells dropped in a roughly linear way, and a significant reduction was already evident by age about 40. Observed TCR beta diversity correlated strongly with the percentage of naive T cells measured by flow cytometry. Estimates of total diversity from one million sequenced T cells were regarded as lower bounds and underestimates. Conclusive comparison of naive and antigen-experienced compartments was prevented by the profiling of bulk unsorted PBMCs. Because the CMV infection status of the donors was unknown, age-related changes in expanded clonotypes may potentially have been confounded.

Sequencing used blood. The TCR was taken from a human donor in good health.

Read as DNA, the sequence is TGTGCCAGCAGCCGGGGGACAGGGAGTAGGACAGATATGCAGTATTTT. Translated, it reads CASSRGTGSRTDMQYF. The chain joins TRBV7-2 to TRBJ2-3; 9 central bases correspond to TRBD1. The CDR3 spans 16 residues, from the cysteine through the phenylalanine. The CDR3 DNA has 48 bases and is translated from base 1. CDR1 SGHTA and CDR2 FQGNSA were looked up in the germline V gene.